The T cell receptor (beta chain) under discussion was sequenced for a study of shared clonotypes between healthy human individuals. In the original processing: Filtering differed for immunoSEQ, which gave only junction sequences without quality scores. Repertoires were generated with immunoSEQ multiplex PCR, while TCRdb's copy carries only in-frame clones and drops some. D and trimming were read from the DNA, whereas the V and J calls and clone size are those reported in that table. Of some 530,000 clones listed, 81% are singletons. Nashville, Tennessee was home to all donors, who were Caucasian adults. This clone was counted at least ten times. The same CDR3 also results from other DNA sequences found in this sample. Sequencing was carried out using PBMCs. This TCR was recovered from a woman between 40 and 50 years old in good health. Some clones in this sample may be carry-over from other donors' samples.

The CDR3 DNA is TGTGCCAGCACCAAGGAGGCGATCTCTGGAAACACCATATATTTT. Protein: CASTKEAISGNTIYF. The chain joins TRBV28 to TRBJ1-3; D call uncertain. Between the trimmed V and J ends, which lost 7 bases and 0 bases, there was a span of 13 bases. From germline, CDR1 is MDHEN and CDR2 SYDVKM. The CDR3 consists of 15 residues.